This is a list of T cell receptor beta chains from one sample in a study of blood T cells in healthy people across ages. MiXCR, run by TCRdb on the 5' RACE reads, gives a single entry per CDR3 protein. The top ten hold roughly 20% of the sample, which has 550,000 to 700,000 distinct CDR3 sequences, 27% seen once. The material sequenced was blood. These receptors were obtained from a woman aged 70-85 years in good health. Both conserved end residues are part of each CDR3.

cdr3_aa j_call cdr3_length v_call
CASSLTAGDIYEQYF TRBJ2-7 15 TRBV7-2
CASGDSPYEQYF NA 12 TRBV5-1
CASSQVGTSALNTEAFF TRBJ1-1 17 TRBV4-2
CATSTGGRTEAFF TRBJ1-1 13 TRBV12-3/TRBV12-4
CASSLGEGNRLFF TRBJ1-4 13 TRBV7-9
CASSLFDRETQYF TRBJ2-5 13 TRBV3-1
CASRKLAADTQYF TRBJ2-3 13 TRBV12-3/TRBV12-4
CSASSGANVLTF TRBJ2-6 12 TRBV20-1
CSARVGLETEAFF TRBJ1-1 13 TRBV20-1
CASSRDFFKGAQYF TRBJ2-5 14 TRBV7-2
CASSPGGTERTEAFF TRBJ1-1 15 TRBV11-3
CASSQDNGLPEAFF TRBJ1-1 14 TRBV4-3
CAIRDSSNQPQHF TRBJ1-5 13 TRBV10-3
CASSLGGGTASYNEQFF TRBJ2-1 17 TRBV7-3
CASSPRDGGDPDTQYF TRBJ2-3 16 TRBV4-3
CATTSRAAFEKLFF TRBJ1-4 14 TRBV28
CASSHDNQETQYF TRBJ2-5 13 TRBV4-3
CASSPLAGIADTQYF TRBJ2-3 15 TRBV14
CASSPGSWGTDTQYF TRBJ2-3 15 TRBV12-3/TRBV12-4
CASSLIQRGTDTQYF TRBJ2-3 15 TRBV7-2
CASSQDGQGNEKLFF TRBJ1-4 15 TRBV4-1
CASRFRDYDGAQYF TRBJ2-5 14 TRBV6-5
CASSPLAPRKDEQYF TRBJ2-7 15 TRBV7-8
CSAGKTALNTEAFF TRBJ1-1 14 TRBV20-1
CASRSQAGGQAGYTF TRBJ1-2 15 TRBV12-3/TRBV12-4
CASSPRTGGFTEAFF TRBJ1-1 15 TRBV2
CASSAQGRETEAFF TRBJ1-1 14 TRBV2
CASSLEGGRSGEQYF TRBJ2-7 15 TRBV5-8
CATSRRRDRGSNQPQHF TRBJ1-5 17 TRBV15
CAGSEEMGSTEAFF TRBJ1-1 14 TRBV6-1
CSAGGGGYTDTQYF TRBJ2-3 14 TRBV20-1
CAIRRAGDSYGQYF TRBJ2-7 14 TRBV10-3
CAGSQAGGLNTEAFF TRBJ1-1 15 TRBV3-1
CATQGTTGEQYF TRBJ2-7 12 TRBV24-1
CASSMTVDTEAFF TRBJ1-1 13 TRBV5-1
CASSSDLTGELFF TRBJ2-2 13 TRBV5-1
CASSLRGAGGVSSPLRF TRBJ1-6 17 TRBV27
CASSLGVHNEQFF TRBJ2-1 13 TRBV7-9
CSAKSVGGHGGDEETQYF TRBJ2-5 18 TRBV20-1
CSAREFSRGLYSPLHF TRBJ1-6 16 TRBV20-1
CASSFRPAHEQYF TRBJ2-7 13 TRBV27
CAGSLGPPTLAQHF TRBJ1-5 14 TRBV6-6
CSAEMSQRGTQYF TRBJ2-5 13 TRBV20-1
CASSLFRETQYF TRBJ2-5 12 TRBV7-2
CASSGALIGQPQHF TRBJ1-5 14 TRBV12-3/TRBV12-4
CASSPKSGTGSWYGYTF TRBJ1-2 17 TRBV5-1
CASSQAIQVSYEQYF TRBJ2-7 15 TRBV4-1
CASSVGGGGSAYEQYF TRBJ2-7 16 TRBV9